The sequence of this T cell receptor (beta chain) was determined in a study of T cell responses to AZD1222 COVID-19 vaccine (dated by TCRdb to about 2021). With respect to the entire study: AZD1222 recipients given second doses at about 4 weeks or at about 12 weeks were pooled, since spike-specific TCR depth and breadth were not found to differ between the two schedules. TCR sequencing covered roughly 230 trial participants: 200 to 210 given two doses of AZD1222 and around 25 given two doses of MenACWY control vaccine. Trial participants were enrolled by age into 18-55, 56-69 and 70-plus year subgroups, with about 150, 28 and 57 TCR-sequenced participants respectively.

Points on this clone: This receptor's antigen is unknown. Nothing much larger sits one base from this clone, and base qualities are not available. This sample includes further DNA sequences coding for the same CDR3.

The CDR3 regions of human TCRbeta chains were analyzed by immunosequencing. The authors' analysis ran thus. Repertoire TCRs were checked for matches against a reference library of SARS-CoV-2-specific TCRs that had been generated using the MIRA antigen-specificity platform. Breadth was defined as the fraction of unique TCRs that were SARS-CoV-2-associated. Depth was defined as the fraction of total T cells that were SARS-CoV-2-associated. Using the MIRA data, every spike-specific TCR was mapped to the spike region that the TCR reacted to and assigned to either a CD4 or a CD8 class. Log10-transformed breadth and depth values were compared by one-way ANOVA with Sidak's multiple comparisons tests. Sourced from immuneACCESS, this table was stored by TCRdb with only in-frame sequences that have V and J called. A share of the clones is absent; for the studies checked, an unresolved V gene accounts for under half, and the remainder has no known explanation. The V and J calls and clone size are taken from that table; D and trimming were inferred from the DNA. For this sample there are 100,000 to 150,000 clones; 75% to 95% appear just once. Just over 7% of the sample is held by the ten biggest clonotypes.

Per the publication, the time point label means: baseline before first vaccination. Vaccinee samples were obtained from the UK trials COV001 and COV002, which included a single-blind randomized controlled phase 2/3 trial of AZD1222 (ChAdOx1 nCoV-19) in healthy adults. For TCRbeta chain sequencing, PBMC samples were collected from trial participants at day 0 and at day 28 after the second dose. From a lookup of the germline V gene (reference sequence), CDR1 and CDR2 are MNHEY and SMNVEV. V is cut back by 6 bases and J by 0 bases, with 2 bases in the junction unmatched. The CDR3 has 14 amino acids, counting the end cysteine and phenylalanine. Just the 42-base CDR3 DNA is kept, in frame starting at base 1. Findings and caveats that apply to the study as a whole: Nearly half of unique spike-specific TCRs reportedly recognized epitopes outside regions mutated in the B.1.351 and B.1.1.7 variants. Spike-specific TCR breadth and depth rose significantly after two AZD1222 doses compared with day 0 and with MenACWY recipients. Because no day 14 peak-response samples were available, repertoires were characterized only after the peak T cell response. Most participants were white British and females outnumbered males, and the authors suggested that clonal diversity may have been underestimated. The vaccine-associated CD4 TCRs covered the entire spike protein, and the dominant responses fell in regions 160-218 and 743-854. Conclusions about previously exposed vaccinees are limited because only a handful of AZD1222 recipients were SARS-CoV-2 seropositive at baseline. The 56-69-year group was small, and its depth increase did not reach significance, likely because of low power.

The input for sequencing was peripheral blood, taken on day 0 of AZD1222 vaccination. This sequence originates from an adult in good health. The sequence joins TRBV27 to TRBJ2-7; 10 of the junction bases match TRBD1. The CDR3 amino acid sequence is: CASSRDRGSYEQYF. The sequence in DNA is TGTGCCAGCAGCCGGGACAGGGGCTCCTACGAGCAGTACTTC.